This entry lists 3 T cell receptor beta chains sequenced from one sample in a study of blood T cell repertoires in COVID-19. Profiled with immunoSEQ multiplex PCR; TCRdb holds only in-frame clones, not every one. Of about 88,000 clones listed, about nine tenths are singletons. Sequencing was carried out using peripheral blood. These receptors all stem from a male donor with acute or convalescent COVID-19.

The chain is built from TRBV7-8 and TRBJ1-1, with a tentative D call TRBD1 (5 bases). V lost 5 bases and J 0 bases, leaving 25 bases between the germline ends. CDR3 length equals 19 residues. Germline V gives CDR1 SGHVS, CDR2 FQNEAQ. The DNA for the CDR3 is TGTGCCAGCAGCATACAAATGGGGGGAGGGAGTAGCATGAACACTGAAGCTTTCTTT. This gives the protein CASSIQMGGGSSMNTEAFF.

This chain joins TRBV28 and TRBJ1-1; tentative D call: TRBD1 (6 bases). Germline CDR1 MDHEN, CDR2 SYDVKM. CDR3 length: 15 amino acids. V was pared by 3 bases and J by 3 bases, with 14 bases between. CDR3 sequence reads: CASSFSPPGDTEAFF. For the CDR3, the DNA is TGTGCCAGCAGTTTTAGCCCGCCAGGGGACACTGAAGCTTTCTTT.

The gene calls are TRBV18 and TRBJ2-2; tentative D call: TRBD1 (6 bases). This CDR3 has 13 amino acids. Per the germline V gene, CDR1 is KGHSH and CDR2 is LQKENI. Deletions cut 6 bases from V and 3 bases from J, with 8 bases between. DNA for the CDR3: TGTGCCAGCTCGGGGGCGGACACCGGGGAGCTGTTTTTT. Amino acids: CASSGADTGELFF.